A selection of T cell receptor beta chains follows, all from one sample in a study of T cell changes during pregnancy in multiple sclerosis. Assay: immunoSEQ multiplex PCR; the TCRdb copy retains only in-frame clones and omits some. The repertoire holds more than 95,000 clones, with approximately 93% as singletons. The sample consisted of peripheral blood, taken after pregnancy. The receptors shown here come from a female donor with multiple sclerosis, enrolled in a pregnancy study. Each CDR3 is given without its conserved first and last residue. The order of the fields is V gene, D gene, J gene, CDR3 protein. D genes are given only for firm matches.

v_gene: TRBV5-1
d_gene: -
j_gene: TRBJ1-4
CDR3aa: ASTTLGQLHEKLF

v_gene: TRBV28
d_gene: TRBD1
j_gene: TRBJ1-1
CDR3aa: ASSLYGGGQGWGNTEAF

v_gene: TRBV19
d_gene: -
j_gene: TRBJ1-2
CDR3aa: ASALSGMRGYT

v_gene: TRBV5-1
d_gene: TRBD1
j_gene: TRBJ1-1
CDR3aa: ASSLIYRGRTEAF

v_gene: TRBV7-2
d_gene: TRBD1
j_gene: TRBJ2-7
CDR3aa: ASSRGTGTYEQY

v_gene: TRBV7-8
d_gene: TRBD2
j_gene: TRBJ2-1
CDR3aa: ASSLGGPGTSGRPYNEQF

v_gene: TRBV4-1
d_gene: -
j_gene: TRBJ2-7
CDR3aa: ASSHRDTTYEQY

v_gene: TRBV23-1
d_gene: TRBD2
j_gene: TRBJ2-5
CDR3aa: ASSHYLPRLAGDRETQY

v_gene: TRBV10-3
d_gene: -
j_gene: TRBJ1-2
CDR3aa: AIRDPGVNYGYT

v_gene: TRBV7-9
d_gene: -
j_gene: TRBJ1-5
CDR3aa: ASSPGGNQPQH

v_gene: TRBV2
d_gene: -
j_gene: TRBJ2-7
CDR3aa: ASKGELFNYEQY

v_gene: TRBV9
d_gene: -
j_gene: TRBJ2-3
CDR3aa: ASSVAPGTDTQY

v_gene: TRBV19
d_gene: -
j_gene: TRBJ1-1
CDR3aa: ASSPPTGRSTEAF

v_gene: TRBV28
d_gene: TRBD1
j_gene: TRBJ1-4
CDR3aa: ASSGGQVNNEKLF

v_gene: TRBV7-2
d_gene: TRBD1
j_gene: TRBJ2-3
CDR3aa: ASSLAGITGTGGIDTQY

v_gene: TRBV11-2
d_gene: -
j_gene: TRBJ2-3
CDR3aa: ASSFSITTDTQY

v_gene: TRBV15
d_gene: TRBD2
j_gene: TRBJ2-1
CDR3aa: ATSSTSGSQF

v_gene: TRBV27
d_gene: -
j_gene: TRBJ1-2
CDR3aa: ASSSPLTGTHGYT

v_gene: TRBV4-1
d_gene: TRBD2
j_gene: TRBJ2-2
CDR3aa: ASSQLAGLEGSTGELF

v_gene: TRBV25-1
d_gene: -
j_gene: TRBJ2-2
CDR3aa: ASSEFGRGQDTGELF

v_gene: TRBV11-3
d_gene: TRBD2
j_gene: TRBJ2-1
CDR3aa: ASSGGLAGGNEQF

v_gene: TRBV5-6
d_gene: -
j_gene: TRBJ1-1
CDR3aa: ASSLTGNTEAF

v_gene: TRBV21-1
d_gene: -
j_gene: TRBJ2-3
CDR3aa: ASSPPRGITTDTQY

v_gene: TRBV5-5
d_gene: -
j_gene: TRBJ2-7
CDR3aa: ASSSREDSSYEQY